These 11 T cell receptor beta chains originate from one sample sequenced in a study of Ad26.COV2.S vaccination and SARS-CoV-2 variants. Using immunoSEQ multiplex PCR, the repertoire was profiled, and TCRdb retains in-frame clones only, with some absent. The sample holds fewer than 800,000 clones, approximately 88% seen once. The sample's treatment: over 15 received Ad26.COV2.S at low or high dose, single or two shots; 5 received placebo; per-sample allocation not given. Sampling was done on day 63 after the first vaccine or placebo injection. The sample consisted of peripheral blood, taken in a trial of Ad26.COV2.S vaccine versus placebo. The receptor source for this set is a person between 18 and 60 years old who received the Ad26.COV2.S COVID-19 vaccine or a placebo.

The gene calls are TRBV6-4 and TRBJ1-1; tentative D call: TRBD1 (5 bases). Per the germline V gene, CDR1 is MRHNA and CDR2 is SNTAGT. The CDR3 consists of 12 residues. V shed 4 bases and J shed 6 bases, with 9 bases lying between them. The CDR3 DNA reads TGTGCCAGCAGTGGGGGGGGAGCTGAAGCTTTCTTT. Encoded protein: CASSGGGAEAFF.

This clone has just one count. V is TRBV12-3 or TRBV12-4 and J is TRBJ2-1; D is undetermined. CDR3 length: 11 residues. V dropped 10 bases and J dropped 6 bases, with 10 bases sitting between them. The CDR3 nucleotides are TGTGCCACTGCAGTGTTCAATGAGCAGTTCTTC. This encodes CATAVFNEQFF.

In DNA, the CDR3 is TGTGCCAGCAGTAACCGGGACAGCACAGATACGCAGTATTTT. Translated: CASSNRDSTDTQYF. V and J are TRBV27 and TRBJ2-3, with D perhaps matching TRBD1 or TRBD2 (5 bases each). CDR1 is MNHEY, CDR2 SMNVEV, per germline (reference sequence). Trimming pared 5 bases from V and 0 bases from J, leaving 9 bases between. The CDR3 covers 14 residues.

The rearrangement links TRBV19 to TRBJ2-3, with a weak D call TRBD1 (5 bases). The CDR3 runs 14 residues. Germline V CDR1 and CDR2: LNHDA, SQIVND (reference sequence). Trimming shortened V by 6 bases and J by 0 bases, and 10 bases separated the two germline ends. CDR3: CASSWTQSTDTQYF. CDR3 nucleotide sequence: TGTGCCAGTAGCTGGACACAGAGCACAGATACGCAGTATTTT.

The V call is TRBV19, the J call TRBJ2-2, with D possibly being TRBD1 (5 bases). The germline V gene encodes CDR1 LNHDA and CDR2 SQIVND (reference sequence). With 7 bases removed from V and 0 bases from J, the gap between germline ends came to 18 bases. This CDR3 contains 17 residues. CDR3 protein: CASTATARSSNTGELFF. CDR3 coding DNA: TGTGCCAGTACCGCGACAGCCCGAAGCTCGAACACCGGGGAGCTGTTTTTT.

V is TRBV5-6 and J is TRBJ2-2; D is possibly TRBD2 (5 bases). The CDR3 spans 17 residues. The V end lost 1 base, the J end lost 4 bases, and 17 bases lay between the germline ends. Germline loops: CDR1 SGHDT, CDR2 YYEEEE. CDR3 in amino acids: CASSLRTGGEITGELFF. The CDR3 DNA follows: TGTGCCAGCAGCTTGAGAACCGGAGGCGAAATCACCGGGGAGCTGTTTTTT.

This chain uses TRBV11-2 with TRBJ2-3; D uncertain. This CDR3 comprises 16 residues. The germline gives CDR1 SGHAT, CDR2 FQNNGV. V lost 1 base and J 0 bases, leaving 11 bases between the germline ends. The CDR3 DNA reads as TGTGCCAGCAGCTTAGGGCAGTTGATCAGCACAGATACGCAGTATTTT. It is translated as CASSLGQLISTDTQYF.

The chain uses TRBV14 and TRBJ1-3, with D maybe TRBD1 (6 bases). V shed 4 bases and J shed 2 bases, with 12 bases lying between them. This CDR3 spans 15 amino acids. The germline V gene has CDR1 SGHDN and CDR2 FVKESK. DNA of the CDR3: TGTGCCAGCAGCCCCCGGGGGGGGCCTGGAAACACCATATATTTT. Amino acids: CASSPRGGPGNTIYF.

This clone showed up just once. The rearrangement joins TRBV5-4 to TRBJ1-1; D remains unclear. The CDR3 is 13 amino acids. With 4 bases removed from V and 6 bases from J, the gap between germline ends came to 13 bases. CDR1 and CDR2 from the germline V gene are SGHNT and YYREEE (reference sequence). DNA for the CDR3: TGTGCCAGCAGCCGAATTCAGTCGGCTGAAGCTTTCTTT. Protein: CASSRIQSAEAFF.

J is TRBJ2-7 and V is TRBV10-1, with TRBD1 identical over 7 bases. CDR1 is WNHNN, CDR2 SYGVQD, per germline (reference sequence). CDR3 length: 18 amino acids. The J segment lost 2 bases and the V segment lost 8 bases, leaving 21 bases of the junction unmatched. CDR3 in amino acids: CASGAGTAVPEITYEQYF. CDR3 DNA sequence: TGCGCCAGCGGGGCCGGGACAGCGGTACCCGAAATTACCTACGAGCAGTACTTC.

The rearrangement links TRBV7-9 to TRBJ2-5; D unclear. This CDR3 spans 14 amino acids. In germline, CDR1 is SEHNR, CDR2 FQNEAQ (reference sequence). With 2 bases removed from V and 0 bases from J, the gap between germline ends came to 7 bases. CDR3 in amino acids: CASSLSTYQETQYF. The CDR3 DNA reads TGTGCCAGCAGCTTATCCACGTACCAAGAGACCCAGTACTTC.